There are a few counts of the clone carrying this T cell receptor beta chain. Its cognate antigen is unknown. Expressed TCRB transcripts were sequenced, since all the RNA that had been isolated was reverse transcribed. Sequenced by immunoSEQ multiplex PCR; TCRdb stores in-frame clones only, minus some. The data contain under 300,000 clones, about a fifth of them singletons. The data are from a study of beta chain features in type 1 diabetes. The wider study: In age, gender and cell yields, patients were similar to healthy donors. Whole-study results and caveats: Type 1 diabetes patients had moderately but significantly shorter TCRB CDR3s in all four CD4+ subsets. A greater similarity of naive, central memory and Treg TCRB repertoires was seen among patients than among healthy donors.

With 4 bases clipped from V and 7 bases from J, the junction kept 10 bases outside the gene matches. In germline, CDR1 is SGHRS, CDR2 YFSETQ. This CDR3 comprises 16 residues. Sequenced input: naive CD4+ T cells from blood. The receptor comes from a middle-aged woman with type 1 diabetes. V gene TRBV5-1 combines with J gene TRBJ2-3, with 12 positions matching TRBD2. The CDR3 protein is CASSGELAGGSNTQYF. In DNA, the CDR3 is TGCGCCAGCAGCGGGGAACTAGCGGGAGGAAGTAATACGCAGTATTTT. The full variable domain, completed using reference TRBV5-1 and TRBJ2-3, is KAGVTQTPRYLIKTRGQQVTLSCSPISGHRSVSWYQQTPGQGLQFLFEYFSETQRNKGNFPGRFSGRQFSNSRSEMNVSTLELGDSALYLCASSGELAGGSNTQYFGPGTRLTVL.